This T cell receptor beta chain was sequenced in a study of T cells in tuberculosis. Study in general: CD1B tetramers identified T cells specific for mycobacterial lipid GMM. Study-level results: Some low-affinity tetramer-binding T cells may be absent from this sample.

Sorting used thawed, overnight-rested PBMC stained with anti-CD3, a viability dye and GMM-loaded CD1B tetramer. C32 glucose monomycolate from Rhodococcus equi was loaded onto the CD1B tetramers. Tetramer-sorted PBMC had been CD14 monocyte-depleted before freezing. Tetramer-negative cells, roughly 97,000 per donor, were also sorted. The protocol was immunoSEQ multiplex PCR, while the TCRdb copy is restricted to in-frame clones and leaves out a portion. The repertoire includes about 54,000 clones, roughly 87% of them detected once, and 21% sits in the top ten. The ends were cut back, 6 bases at V and 6 bases at J, with 15 bases in the middle. The CDR3 consists of 13 residues. Germline V gene sequence: CDR1 MNHEY, CDR2 SVGAGI.

Sequencing was done on a sample of CD1b-GMM tetramer-negative cells sorted from PBMCs. The chain joins TRBV6-5 to TRBJ2-7; no reliable D call. This receptor was identified in an adult woman with latent tuberculosis. CDR3 nucleotides: TGTGCCAGCAGATCTAGTTCGCGGCCCGAGCAGTACTTC. Translating gives CASRSSSRPEQYF.